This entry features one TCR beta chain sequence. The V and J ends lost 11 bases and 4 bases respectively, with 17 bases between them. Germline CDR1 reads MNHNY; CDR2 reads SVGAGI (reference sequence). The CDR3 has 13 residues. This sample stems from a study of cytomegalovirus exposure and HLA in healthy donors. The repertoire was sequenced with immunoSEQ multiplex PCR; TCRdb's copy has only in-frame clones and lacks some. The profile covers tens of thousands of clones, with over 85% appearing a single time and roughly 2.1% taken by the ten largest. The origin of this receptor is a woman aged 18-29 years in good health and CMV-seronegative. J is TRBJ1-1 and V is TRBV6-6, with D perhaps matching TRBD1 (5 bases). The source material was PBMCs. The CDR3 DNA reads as TGTGCCCACGAGATGCGGGGGGGCACTGAAGCTTTCTTT. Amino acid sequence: CAHEMRGGTEAFF.